This TCR beta chain was recovered during a study of T cell responses to AZD1222 COVID-19 vaccine. Study-wide points: Among AZD1222 vaccinees, only 5 to 7 were seropositive at baseline.

Germline CDR1 KGHDR, CDR2 SFDVKD. V lost 4 bases, J lost 0 bases, and 8 bases lay in between. The CDR3 consists of 14 residues. This clone was seen only once. As yet, its antigen is unknown. Assay: immunoSEQ multiplex PCR; the TCRdb copy retains only in-frame clones and omits some. Among some 73,000 clones listed, 85% to 90% were seen once. Specimen: peripheral blood, collected 28 days after the second AZD1222 dose. The TCR was taken from an adult who received the AZD1222 COVID-19 vaccine. The chain uses TRBV24-1 and TRBJ1-2; no reliable D call. The DNA of the CDR3 is TGTGCCACCAGTGACGGAATAACTAACTATGGCTACACCTTC. This translates into CATSDGITNYGYTF.